This paragraph covers one T cell receptor beta chain sequence. This entry belongs to a study of T cells in Graves' hyperthyroidism and ophthalmopathy. Amplification of TCR beta CDR3 regions was performed using RNA transcripts as template. The TCR CDR3 was amplified in a first-round RT-PCR using the HTBI primer set. TCRdb fed the multiplex PCR reads into MiXCR, producing one record per CDR3 protein. The sample contains 480,000 or so distinct CDR3 sequences, 40% to 50% of which appear only once. The CDR3 covers 13 residues. V was trimmed by 7 bases and J by 9 bases, leaving 15 bases between them. Germline-derived CDR1 and CDR2 are ENHRY and SYGVKD.

Source material: peripheral blood or thyroid tissue (not recorded which). The V gene is TRBV10-3, the J gene TRBJ2-2, with D perhaps TRBD1 (6 bases). The receptor's source is an adult woman with Graves' disease, either hyperthyroidism or ophthalmopathy (not recorded which). CDR3 nucleotides: TGTGCCATCAAAGGACAGTCTGTTCGGGAGCTGTTTTTT. This gives the protein CAIKGQSVRELFF.